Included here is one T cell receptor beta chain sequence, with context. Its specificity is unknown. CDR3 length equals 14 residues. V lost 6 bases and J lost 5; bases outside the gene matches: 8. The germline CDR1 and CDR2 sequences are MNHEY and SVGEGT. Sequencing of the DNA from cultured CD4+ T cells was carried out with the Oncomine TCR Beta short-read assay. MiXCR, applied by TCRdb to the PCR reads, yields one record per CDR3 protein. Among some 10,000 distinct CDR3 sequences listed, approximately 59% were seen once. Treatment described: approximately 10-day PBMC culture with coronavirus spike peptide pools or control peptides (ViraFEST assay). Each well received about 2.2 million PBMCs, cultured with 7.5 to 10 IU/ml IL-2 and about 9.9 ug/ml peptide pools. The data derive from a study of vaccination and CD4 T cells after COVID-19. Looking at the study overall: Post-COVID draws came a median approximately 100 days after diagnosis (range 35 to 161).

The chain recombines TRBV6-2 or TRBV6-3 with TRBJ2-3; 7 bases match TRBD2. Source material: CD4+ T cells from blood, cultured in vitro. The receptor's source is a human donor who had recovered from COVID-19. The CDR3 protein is CASRPGLVLDTQYF. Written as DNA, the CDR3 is TGTGCCAGCAGACCAGGACTAGTACTAGATACGCAGTATTTT.